This T cell receptor beta chain was retrieved from a study of T cells after posttransplantation cyclophosphamide. Findings of the study overall: Tissue-infiltrating T cells from skin or gut overlapped little with blood T cells. Later post-transplant blood repertoires were often dominated by donor CD8+ memory clones.

This clone was counted many times. Its specificity is not known. Cyclophosphamide on days +3 and +4 followed busulfan-fludarabine conditioning and a marrow graft. Assay: immunoSEQ multiplex PCR; the TCRdb copy retains only in-frame clones and omits some. The specimen has around 7,700 clones, none found just once. CDR3 size: 16 residues. The germline V gene encodes CDR1 MNHNS and CDR2 SASEGT. Trimming left V 3 bases short and J 6 bases short, with 19 bases between. Sequenced here: PBMCs, sampled approximately 3 months after allogeneic stem cell transplant with posttransplant cyclophosphamide. The sequence was obtained from a female patient between 55 and 75 years old who received an allogeneic stem cell transplant from an unrelated donor, was CMV-positive, and had acute GVHD only. Some T cells may have come from the graft donor. The chain uses TRBV6-1 and TRBJ2-3; maybe TRBD1 (5 bases). The chain's CDR3 is CASSDAGAVRGDTQYF. The CDR3 DNA follows: TGTGCCAGCAGTGACGCTGGGGCCGTTCGTGGGGATACGCAGTATTTT.